The clone carrying this TCR beta chain was seen a few times. The CDR3 is 14 residues long. V lost 2 bases and J lost 1, with 10 bases in between. Germline assignment: CDR1 SQVTM and CDR2 ANQGSEA. Time point noted: blood at routine non-recurrence follow-up after resection. Unsorted samples of tumor, nontumor lung or frozen PBMC had their whole RNA sequenced. The sample belongs to a study of spatial heterogeneity in lung cancer. At the level of the study: Patients with untreated early-stage non-small cell lung cancer, numbering 55 to 75, were the donors.

In TCRdb, the 5' RACE reads were re-called with MiXCR into one record per CDR3 protein. The sample shows about 87,000 distinct CDR3 sequences, just under 20% of them seen only once. The genes are TRBV29-1 and TRBJ2-3; perhaps TRBD1 as D (5 bases). Sequenced material: PBMCs, taken at follow-up. The clonotype was recovered from a male donor with early-stage non-small cell lung cancer. The CDR3 DNA reads as TGCAGCGTTGAACGTGAAGGGGGCACAGATACGCAGTATTTT. It encodes CSVEREGGTDTQYF.